Below are 20 T cell receptor beta chains sequenced from a single sample in a study of blood T cell repertoires in COVID-19. Clones were sequenced by immunoSEQ multiplex PCR, and TCRdb holds only the in-frame ones, with some missing. The sample shows fewer than 250,000 clones, roughly 82% of them seen only once. The sample taken for sequencing was peripheral blood. The receptors were gathered from a woman aged 70 to 79 with acute or convalescent COVID-19.

The rearrangement links TRBV11-2 to TRBJ1-2; tentative D call: TRBD1 (5 bases). The V gene lost 0 bases and the J gene lost 0 bases, with 11 bases spanning the gap. Germline CDR1 and CDR2: SGHAT and FQNNGV. This CDR3 is built from 16 residues. CDR3 DNA sequence: TGTGCCAGCAGCTTAGAAACGGCAGGGACTAACTATGGCTACACCTTC. Its protein product is CASSLETAGTNYGYTF.

This sequence joins TRBV5-1 and TRBJ2-7; possible D gene TRBD2, 5 bases. The germline V gene encodes CDR1 SGHRS and CDR2 YFSETQ. Trimming left V 1 base short and J 7 bases short, with 9 bases between. The CDR3 is 12 amino acids. For the CDR3, the DNA is TGCGCCAGCAGCTTGTCGGGGTTTGAGCAGTACTTC. This gives the protein CASSLSGFEQYF. The full variable domain, rest sourced from reference TRBV5-1 and TRBJ2-7, is KAGVTQTPRYLIKTRGQQVTLSCSPISGHRSVSWYQQTPGQGLQFLFEYFSETQRNKGNFPGRFSGRQFSNSRSEMNVSTLELGDSALYLCASSLSGFEQYFGPGTRLTVT.

This rearrangement joins TRBV24-1 to TRBJ2-3; a weak D match, TRBD1 (5 bases). The V end was cut by 4 bases, the J end by 2 bases, with 9 bases between. This CDR3 is built from 14 residues. From germline, CDR1 is KGHDR and CDR2 SFDVKD. The CDR3 reads CATSERGITDTQYF. The CDR3 DNA is TGTGCCACCAGTGAAAGGGGTATCACAGATACGCAGTATTTT.

The chain couples TRBV5-4 to TRBJ2-3; maybe TRBD2 (5 bases). Deletions cut 0 bases from V and 0 bases from J, with 5 bases between. Germline CDR1 is SGHNT and CDR2 is YYREEE (reference sequence). The CDR3 has 14 amino acids. CDR3 protein: CASSLAGSTDTQYF. As DNA, the CDR3 is TGTGCCAGCAGCTTGGCGGGGAGCACAGATACGCAGTATTTT.

The V gene is TRBV6-1, the J gene TRBJ1-1, with 11 bases fitting TRBD1. The CDR3 spans 15 residues. Germline CDR1 reads MNHNS; CDR2 reads SASEGT. V dropped 4 bases and J dropped 5; count of bases not matched to a gene: 6. The CDR3 protein is CASSAGTGGGTEAFF. Written as DNA, the CDR3 is TGTGCCAGCAGTGCCGGGACAGGGGGGGGGACTGAAGCTTTCTTT.

The chain has TRBV2 and TRBJ1-4, with 7 bases lining up with TRBD1. The V gene end was trimmed by 1 base and the J gene end by 3 bases; junction bases not matched to a gene: 2. Germline lookup yields CDR1 SNHLY and CDR2 FYNNEI. The CDR3 has 15 amino acids. The CDR3 nucleotides read TGTGCCAGCAGTGAAGTGACAGGGCCTAATGAAAAACTGTTTTTT. Translation: CASSEVTGPNEKLFF.

The J gene is TRBJ1-1, the V gene TRBV5-4; D perhaps matches TRBD1 (5 bases). The CDR3 is made up of 14 amino acids. Trimming took 3 bases from V and 0 from J, leaving 9 bases between them. Per germline, CDR1 SGHNT and CDR2 YYREEE (reference sequence). The CDR3 DNA sequence: TGTGCCAGCAGCTCGAAACAGGTGAACACTGAAGCTTTCTTT. Its protein product is CASSSKQVNTEAFF.

This chain connects TRBV6-1 to TRBJ1-1, with D perhaps TRBD1 (5 bases). The ends were cut back, 3 bases at V and 1 base at J, with 9 bases in the middle. The CDR3 length is 14 residues. CDR1 MNHNS and CDR2 SASEGT come from the germline V gene. CDR3 nucleotides: TGTGCCAGCAGTGACGGGACTTCGAACACTGAAGCTTTCTTT. Its protein is CASSDGTSNTEAFF.

The V and J genes are TRBV7-2 and TRBJ2-7, with 7 nucleotides matching TRBD1. The length of the CDR3 is 15 residues. The V segment lost 5 bases and the J segment 3 bases; nucleotides outside the gene matches: 10. Germline V gives CDR1 SGHTA, CDR2 FQGNSA. The CDR3 nucleotides are TGTGCCAGCAGCCCCGACCTGGGACAGTTCTACGAGCAGTACTTC. Protein: CASSPDLGQFYEQYF.

The CDR3 protein is CASSLKRGPFQETQYF. CDR3 coding DNA: TGTGCCAGCAGTTTAAAGCGGGGTCCCTTCCAAGAGACCCAGTACTTC. This chain uses TRBV28 with TRBJ2-5; 7 bases map to TRBD2. The CDR3 runs to 16 residues. Germline CDR1 is MDHEN and CDR2 is SYDVKM. V lost 2 bases, J lost 1 base, and 7 bases stayed unmatched.

There are a few counts of this clone. V usage is TRBV5-1 and J usage is TRBJ2-2, with a weak D call TRBD1 (7 bases). This CDR3 has 15 residues. Deletions cut 2 bases from V and 5 bases from J, with 13 bases between. From germline, CDR1 is SGHRS and CDR2 YFSETQ. CDR3 in DNA: TGCGCCAGCAGCTTCGGGCAGGGGGGAACCGGGGAGCTGTTTTTT. This sequence encodes CASSFGQGGTGELFF.

V gene TRBV21-1 combines with J gene TRBJ2-7; whether TRBD2, the table's D call, matches the DNA was not checked. TRBV21-1 is classified as a pseudogene. The CDR3 length is 15 residues. The CDR3 nucleotides read TGTGCCAGCAGCAAAGCGTGTAGAGTAGCCTACGAGCAGTACTTC. Amino acid sequence: CASSKACRVAYEQYF.

The chain uses TRBV5-1 and TRBJ1-6; TRBD1 matches 7 bases. The CDR3 is 15 amino acids. CDR1 and CDR2 from the germline V gene are SGHRS and YFSETQ. J gave up 6 bases and V 7 bases, and 10 bases lay outside the gene matches. CDR3 in amino acids: CASAAGQIPNSPLHF. The CDR3 DNA reads as TGCGCCAGCGCCGCGGGACAGATACCTAATTCACCCCTCCACTTT. Using reference TRBV5-1 and TRBJ1-6 for the parts outside the CDR3, the full variable domain is KAGVTQTPRYLIKTRGQQVTLSCSPISGHRSVSWYQQTPGQGLQFLFEYFSETQRNKGNFPGRFSGRQFSNSRSEMNVSTLELGDSALYLCASAAGQIPNSPLHFGNGTRLTVT.

This clone showed up just once. The chain joins TRBV4-1 to TRBJ2-6, with unresolved D. In germline, CDR1 is MGHRA, CDR2 YSYEKL. The CDR3 loop spans 16 amino acids. Between the trimmed V and J ends, which lost 0 bases and 1 base, there was a span of 7 bases. The CDR3 loop is CASSQDLSSGANVLTF. CDR3 nucleotide sequence: TGCGCCAGCAGCCAAGATCTATCGTCTGGGGCCAACGTCCTGACTTTC.

The chain combines TRBV2 with TRBJ1-1; 7 bases fit TRBD1. The CDR3 covers 17 residues. The V gene end was trimmed by 7 bases and the J gene end by 2 bases; junction bases not matched to a gene: 16. The V gene's germline CDR1 is SNHLY and CDR2 FYNNEI. The CDR3 reads CASNFAGTGQLNTEAFF. The CDR3 nucleotides read TGTGCCAGCAACTTTGCGGGGACGGGACAGCTTAACACTGAAGCTTTCTTT.

This clone turned up a few times. The V gene is TRBV19, the J gene TRBJ1-5; 7 bases fit TRBD1. Germline V CDR1 and CDR2: LNHDA, SQIVND (reference sequence). Trimming removed 6 bases from V and 1 base from J; junction bases left unmatched: 9. The CDR3 covers 16 residues. CDR3 nucleotides: TGTGCCAGTAGCGAGACAGGGACAGTGAGCAATCAGCCCCAGCATTTT. Translation: CASSETGTVSNQPQHF.

The chain has TRBV5-1 and TRBJ2-5; 10 bases map to TRBD1. The germline CDR1 and CDR2 sequences are SGHRS and YFSETQ. The CDR3 runs 16 residues. J lost 0 bases, V lost 4 bases, and 6 bases had no gene match. DNA for the CDR3: TGCGCCAGCAGCCTCCGGGACAGGGGTTACCAAGAGACCCAGTACTTC. It translates to CASSLRDRGYQETQYF. Supplemented by reference TRBV5-1 and TRBJ2-5, the full variable domain reads KAGVTQTPRYLIKTRGQQVTLSCSPISGHRSVSWYQQTPGQGLQFLFEYFSETQRNKGNFPGRFSGRQFSNSRSEMNVSTLELGDSALYLCASSLRDRGYQETQYFGPGTRLLVL.

The V gene is TRBV19, the J gene TRBJ2-3; D gene ambiguous. CDR1 and CDR2 (germline): LNHDA, SQIVND (reference sequence). This CDR3 spans 11 amino acids. The V and J ends lost 0 bases and 7 bases respectively, with 2 bases between them. CDR3 sequence reads: CASSIDYTQYF. DNA of the CDR3: TGTGCCAGTAGTATAGACTATACGCAGTATTTT.

The chain combines TRBV5-4 with TRBJ2-7; TRBD2 matches 8 bases. Losses at the gene ends were 0 bases for V and 2 bases for J; bases not matched to a gene: 4. From germline, CDR1 is SGHNT and CDR2 YYREEE (reference sequence). This CDR3 has 15 amino acids. The CDR3 DNA sequence: TGTGCCAGCAGCTTGGTTGGGCGGGGGGCCTACGAGCAGTACTTC. Amino acids: CASSLVGRGAYEQYF.

The chain couples TRBV4-3 to TRBJ2-2, with 9 bases fitting TRBD1. V trimming: 3 bases; J trimming: 8 bases; junction bases outside the gene matches: 7. Germline lookup yields CDR1 LGHNA and CDR2 YSLEER. The CDR3 sequence is 15 residues long. The CDR3 DNA sequence: TGCGCCAGCAGCCAGGGACAGGGCATTAGAGGGGAGCTGTTTTTT. Its protein product is CASSQGQGIRGELFF.